Sequencing of this T cell receptor beta chain was carried out in a study of T-cell reconstitution after alpha-beta-depleted transplantation in children. Points from the study as a whole: Reportedly, only several hundred clones from non-depleted graft cells drove alpha-beta T-cell counts at about two months. It was surviving recipient T cells and thymic progenitors that gave some patients high TCRbeta diversity at day 60.

This clonotype was observed at least ten times. Antigen: not known. Library preparation (for TCRbeta) was performed with unique molecular identifiers. TCRdb re-derived calls from the PCR reads in MiXCR, one entry per CDR3 protein. The repertoire consists of approximately 31,000 distinct CDR3 sequences, with 6.4% occurring once and the leading ten covering over 20%. Deletions cut 3 bases from V and 4 bases from J, with 15 bases between. The CDR3 has 15 residues. Germline V gives CDR1 SQVTM, CDR2 ANQGSEA. The V call is TRBV29-1, the J call TRBJ2-2, with a tentative D call TRBD2 (7 bases). The clonotype originates from a child under two years old who had a stem cell transplant for acute myeloid leukemia, so the T cells may come from the graft donor. Sequenced material: peripheral blood, taken 60 days after TCRalphabeta/CD19-depleted stem cell transplant. The CDR3 loop is CSVEGGGKPTGELFF. DNA for the CDR3: TGCAGCGTTGAGGGAGGGGGGAAACCCACCGGGGAGCTGTTTTTT.